Below are 28 T cell receptor beta chains sequenced from a single sample in a study of identical twins. One entry per CDR3 protein results from TCRdb running MiXCR on the 5' RACE reads. The sample lists some 100,000 distinct CDR3 sequences, roughly 6% occurring once. The specimen was memory T cells sorted from blood. The receptors here all came from a woman between 50 and 59 years old in good health.

There are many counts of this clonotype. The chain has TRBV3-1 and TRBJ2-5; 8 bases map to TRBD1. Germline V gene sequence: CDR1 LGHDT, CDR2 YNNKEL (reference sequence). The CDR3 loop spans 14 amino acids. Trimming took 4 bases from V and 3 from J; bases not matched to a gene: 4. The CDR3 loop is CASSPRTGKETQYF. The CDR3 coding sequence is TGTGCCAGCAGCCCCCGGACAGGGAAAGAGACCCAGTACTTC.

Many counts were recorded for this clonotype. The rearrangement joins TRBV6-5 to TRBJ2-7; tentatively, D is TRBD2 (6 bases). V lost 4 bases, J lost 7 bases, and 17 bases lay in between. This CDR3 spans 14 amino acids. CDR1 is MNHEY, CDR2 SVGAGI, per germline. The CDR3 sequence: CASSSRGMTLEQYF. The DNA of the CDR3 is TGTGCCAGCAGTTCGCGCGGGATGACACTTGAGCAGTACTTC.

This clonotype was found many times. The chain joins TRBV30 to TRBJ2-7, with TRBD1 as a possible D gene (6 bases). CDR3 length: 13 amino acids. Trimming removed 7 bases from V and 1 base from J, with 14 bases in between. Germline V lookup: CDR1 GTSNPN, CDR2 SVGIG (reference sequence). The CDR3 DNA is TGTGCCTACCGCCCAGGGACATCCTACGAGCAGTACGTC. This sequence encodes CAYRPGTSYEQYV.

The V call is TRBV19, the J call TRBJ2-1, with D perhaps TRBD1 or TRBD2 (5 bases each). V was trimmed by 1 base and J by 8 bases, leaving 12 bases between them. The CDR3 contains 14 residues. Germline V gene lookup returns CDR1 LNHDA and CDR2 SQIVND (reference sequence). CDR3 nucleotide sequence: TGTGCCAGTAGTATAGGGGGCCACGGGGATGAGCAGTTCTTC. Translating gives CASSIGGHGDEQFF.

This clonotype has more than one count but fewer than ten. The chain carries TRBV5-1 and TRBJ2-7; D is tentatively TRBD1 or TRBD2 (5 bases each). Trimming took 5 bases from V and 0 from J, leaving 12 bases between them. The germline V gene encodes CDR1 SGHRS and CDR2 YFSETQ. CDR3 length: 14 amino acids. The CDR3 DNA sequence: TGCGCCAGCAGACCGGGACGGAGCTCCTACGAGCAGTACTTC. Its translation: CASRPGRSSYEQYF.

This clonotype was counted many times. V usage is TRBV5-1 and J usage is TRBJ2-4; 9 nucleotides agree with TRBD1. The CDR3 is 16 residues long. Germline V gene data show CDR1 as SGHRS and CDR2 as YFSETQ. The V segment lost 0 bases and the J segment 8 bases; nucleotides outside the gene matches: 9. CDR3 in DNA: TGCGCCAGCAGCTTGGCCTCCGGGACAGGGAAATACATTCAGTACTTC. The encoded protein is CASSLASGTGKYIQYF.

At least ten counts were recorded for this clonotype. The CDR3 bases are TGCGCCAGCAGCCAACCAGGGTCCTACGAGCAGTACTTC. The encoded protein is CASSQPGSYEQYF. V usage is TRBV4-1 and J usage is TRBJ2-7; the D gene is possibly TRBD1 (5 bases). V was pared by 2 bases and J by 1 base, with 6 bases between. Germline V gives CDR1 MGHRA, CDR2 YSYEKL. The CDR3 covers 13 residues.

There are many counts of this clonotype. The rearrangement links TRBV24-1 to TRBJ1-5, with TRBD1 as a possible D gene (5 bases). This CDR3 is 13 amino acids long. In germline, CDR1 is KGHDR, CDR2 SFDVKD. Trimming stripped 6 bases from V and 7 bases from J, with 12 bases between. The CDR3 sequence: CATSSGRGQPQHF. CDR3 sequence (DNA): TGTGCCACCAGTTCAGGGCGGGGGCAGCCCCAGCATTTT.

This clonotype came up many times. The V and J genes are TRBV3-1 and TRBJ2-3, with D perhaps given as TRBD1 or TRBD2 (5 bases each). The length of the CDR3 is 12 residues. Looked up from germline, CDR1 is LGHDT and CDR2 is YNNKEL (reference sequence). Trimming left V 6 bases short and J 3 bases short, with 7 bases between. The CDR3 loop is CASRGTTDTQYF. CDR3 coding DNA: TGTGCCAGCAGAGGGACGACAGATACGCAGTATTTT.

This clonotype was seen repeatedly, ten times or more. CDR3 DNA sequence: TGTGCCAGCAGCTTAGCGGTCACAGGCGAGACCCAGTACTTC. Protein product: CASSLAVTGETQYF. The chain is built from TRBV11-2 and TRBJ2-5, with D perhaps TRBD1 (5 bases). CDR3 size: 14 residues. The germline V and J ends were trimmed by 1 base and 5 bases, with 11 bases remaining between them. Germline CDR1 SGHAT, CDR2 FQNNGV.

This clonotype was detected many times. This chain connects TRBV2 to TRBJ2-5, with 7 nucleotides matching TRBD1. The CDR3 loop spans 13 amino acids. The J segment lost 2 bases and the V segment lost 5 bases, leaving 2 bases of the junction unmatched. Per the germline V gene, CDR1 is SNHLY and CDR2 is FYNNEI. The CDR3 protein is CASSRTGQETQYF. CDR3 nucleotides: TGTGCCAGCAGTCGGACAGGTCAAGAGACCCAGTACTTC.

At least ten counts were recorded for this clonotype. The CDR3 reads CSVGRSYNEQFF. As DNA, the CDR3 is TGCAGCGTTGGACGGTCCTACAATGAGCAGTTCTTC. V usage is TRBV29-1 and J usage is TRBJ2-1; no definite D call. There are 12 residues in the CDR3. Trimming cost V 4 bases and J 1 base, with 5 bases left between them. The germline V gene encodes CDR1 SQVTM and CDR2 ANQGSEA.

Many counts were recorded for this clonotype. This chain connects TRBV20-1 to TRBJ2-3; 8 bases are shared with TRBD1. CDR3 length: 17 residues. The V gene's germline CDR1 is DFQATT and CDR2 SNEGSKA (reference sequence). Trimming at V came to 0 bases and at J to 1 base, leaving 9 bases not matched to a gene. The CDR3 region has the DNA TGCAGTGCTAGAGAACCGACAGGGGTCCCCCGCACAGATACGCAGTATTTT. It translates to CSAREPTGVPRTDTQYF.

This clonotype has a count of ten or more. This chain links TRBV5-1 with TRBJ1-2; D call uncertain. CDR3 size: 12 residues. Germline CDR1 is SGHRS and CDR2 is YFSETQ. With 0 bases removed from V and 7 bases from J, the gap between germline ends came to 7 bases. The DNA for the CDR3 is TGCGCCAGCAGCTTGGACTTTTTTGGCTACACCTTC. This sequence encodes CASSLDFFGYTF. Based on the CDR3 plus reference TRBV5-1 and TRBJ1-2, the full variable domain is KAGVTQTPRYLIKTRGQQVTLSCSPISGHRSVSWYQQTPGQGLQFLFEYFSETQRNKGNFPGRFSGRQFSNSRSEMNVSTLELGDSALYLCASSLDFFGYTFGSGTRLTVV.

The rearrangement links TRBV20-1 to TRBJ2-1, with D perhaps TRBD2 (6 bases). This CDR3 region has 16 residues. V dropped 0 bases and J dropped 0 bases, with 12 bases sitting between them. Germline lookup yields CDR1 DFQATT and CDR2 SNEGSKA (reference sequence). The chain's CDR3 is CSAREAGRSSYNEQFF. The DNA of the CDR3 is TGCAGTGCTAGAGAGGCGGGACGGAGCTCCTACAATGAGCAGTTCTTC.

Many counts were recorded for this clonotype. The chain employs TRBV18 and TRBJ1-4, with D possibly TRBD1 on 5 matching bases. The CDR3 spans 15 residues. The germline V and J ends were trimmed by 6 bases and 11 bases, with 22 bases remaining between them. From germline, CDR1 is KGHSH and CDR2 LQKENI. The CDR3 DNA follows: TGTGCCAGCTCCCCCACCAGAGAGGGGCCGATTAAACTGTTTTTT. Translation: CASSPTREGPIKLFF.

In this sample, this clonotype turned up many times. The CDR3 DNA follows: TGTGCCAGCAGCCCCCGGACAGGGGACACTGAAGCTTTCTTT. Its translation is CASSPRTGDTEAFF. The chain employs TRBV7-9 and TRBJ1-1; 9 bases line up with TRBD1. V lost 5 bases and J lost 3; bases outside the gene matches: 4. This CDR3 region has 14 residues. Germline V lookup: CDR1 SEHNR, CDR2 FQNEAQ (reference sequence).

This clonotype appeared many times. The chain recombines TRBV6-6 with TRBJ2-1; a weak D match, TRBD1 (5 bases). There are 13 residues in the CDR3. Germline V gene lookup returns CDR1 MNHNY and CDR2 SVGAGI (reference sequence). The V end lost 3 bases, the J end lost 6 bases, and 9 bases lay between the germline ends. This CDR3 is CASSYARGNEQFF. CDR3 nucleotide sequence: TGTGCCAGCAGTTATGCTAGGGGCAATGAGCAGTTCTTC.

This clonotype was recorded many times. The rearrangement links TRBV4-1 to TRBJ2-7, with 8 bases lining up with TRBD1. In germline, CDR1 is MGHRA, CDR2 YSYEKL. The CDR3 has 15 amino acids. The V gene end was trimmed by 4 bases and the J gene end by 3 bases; junction bases not matched to a gene: 8. CDR3 sequence: CASSRWTGPLYEQYV. CDR3 sequence (DNA): TGCGCCAGCAGCCGATGGACAGGGCCCCTCTACGAGCAGTACGTC.

A few counts support this clonotype. The chain employs TRBV27 and TRBJ2-2; D call uncertain. Germline-derived CDR1 and CDR2 are MNHEY and SMNVEV (reference sequence). V shed 10 bases and J shed 3 bases, with 15 bases lying between them. The CDR3 length is 14 residues. In DNA form, the CDR3 reads TGTGCCACCGAATTGACACCAGACACCGGGGAGCTGTTTTTT. This codes for CATELTPDTGELFF.

About this clonotype itself: Given a much more abundant clone one base away, this may be a read error. CDR3 nucleotide sequence: TGTGCCAGTAGTATTATTGCCCTCCCTGGCCACACCTTC. Translation gives CASSIIALPGHTF. This chain joins TRBV19 and TRBJ1-2; D is unresolved. The CDR3 spans 13 residues. From germline, CDR1 is LNHDA and CDR2 SQIVND (reference sequence).

This clonotype was picked up a small number of times. The V call is TRBV4-1, the J call TRBJ2-1; TRBD2 is a possible D gene (6 bases). Between the trimmed V and J ends, which lost 4 bases and 3 bases, there was a span of 16 bases. CDR3 length: 16 residues. The germline gives CDR1 MGHRA, CDR2 YSYEKL. The CDR3, as DNA: TGCGCCAGCAGCCGAATAACCGGGACTTACTACAATGAGCAGTTCTTC. This gives the protein CASSRITGTYYNEQFF.

This clonotype was recorded many times. The V call is TRBV7-3, the J call TRBJ1-6; D not certain. This CDR3 comprises 13 residues. Germline CDR1 and CDR2: SGHTA and FQGTGA. Between the trimmed V and J ends, which lost 6 bases and 0 bases, there was a span of 3 bases. The CDR3 coding sequence is TGTGCCAGCAGTAGCTCCTATAATTCACCCCTCCACTTT. Translating it yields CASSSSYNSPLHF.

The sample holds many counts of this clonotype. This sequence joins TRBV28 and TRBJ1-1; the D is unclear. This CDR3 comprises 13 residues. The V and J ends lost 5 bases and 1 base respectively, with 8 bases between them. Per the germline V gene, CDR1 is MDHEN and CDR2 is SYDVKM. Here the CDR3 reads CASSIPANTEAFF. The CDR3 region has the DNA TGTGCCAGCAGTATTCCGGCGAACACTGAAGCTTTCTTT.

At least ten counts were recorded for this clonotype. The chain couples TRBV29-1 to TRBJ1-1; tentatively, D is TRBD1 (5 bases). The CDR3 covers 14 residues. From germline, CDR1 is SQVTM and CDR2 ANQGSEA. V was shortened by 7 bases and J by 4 bases, with 19 bases between the two germline ends. The CDR3 protein is CSGRSRGLFTEAFF. CDR3 sequence (DNA): TGCAGCGGGAGGTCTAGGGGTTTGTTCACTGAAGCTTTCTTT.

In this sample, this clonotype turned up many times. V and J are TRBV10-1 and TRBJ2-3, with 7 bases aligning to TRBD2. V was pared by 11 bases and J by 1 base, with 6 bases of the junction left unmatched. Per the germline V gene, CDR1 is WNHNN and CDR2 is SYGVQD (reference sequence). This CDR3 spans 13 amino acids. CDR3: CAAAGSGTDTQYF. In nucleotides, the CDR3 is TGCGCCGCAGCGGGGTCCGGCACAGATACGCAGTATTTT.

This clonotype was recorded at least ten times. This chain uses TRBV29-1 with TRBJ1-1; no clear D gene. The ends were cut back, 3 bases at V and 0 bases at J, with 8 bases in the middle. Germline loops: CDR1 SQVTM, CDR2 ANQGSEA. The CDR3 totals 13 residues. CDR3 sequence (DNA): TGCAGCGTTGAGGTACAGATGAACACTGAAGCTTTCTTT. Translation gives CSVEVQMNTEAFF.

This clonotype was seen repeatedly, ten times or more. The rearrangement joins TRBV6-1 to TRBJ2-4, with D perhaps TRBD2 (5 bases). V was clipped by 2 bases and J by 0 bases, with 8 bases between them. CDR1 MNHNS and CDR2 SASEGT come from the germline V gene. The CDR3 spans 15 residues. The CDR3 reads CASSERRLAKNIQYF. In DNA, the CDR3 is TGTGCCAGCAGTGAACGGAGGTTAGCCAAAAACATTCAGTACTTC.